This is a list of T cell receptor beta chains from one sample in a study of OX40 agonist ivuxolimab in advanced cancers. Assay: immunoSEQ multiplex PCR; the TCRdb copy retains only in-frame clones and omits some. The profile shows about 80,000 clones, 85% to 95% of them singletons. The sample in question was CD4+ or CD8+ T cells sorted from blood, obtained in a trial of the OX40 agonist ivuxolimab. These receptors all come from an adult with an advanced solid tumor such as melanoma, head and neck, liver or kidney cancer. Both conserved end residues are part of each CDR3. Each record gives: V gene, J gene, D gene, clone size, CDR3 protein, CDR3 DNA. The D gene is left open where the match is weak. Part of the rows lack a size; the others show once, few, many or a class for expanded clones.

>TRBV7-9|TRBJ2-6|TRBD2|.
CASSSSGRFVAGANVLTF
TGTGCCAGCAGCTCCAGCGGGAGGTTCGTTGCTGGGGCCAACGTCCTGACTTTC
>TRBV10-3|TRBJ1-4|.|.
CAISVGIGRGEKLFF
TGTGCCATCAGTGTGGGCATAGGGAGAGGTGAAAAACTGTTTTTT
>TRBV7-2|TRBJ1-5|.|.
CASSWVGQPQHF
TGTGCCAGCAGCTGGGTAGGCCAGCCCCAGCATTTT
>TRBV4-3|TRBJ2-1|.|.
CASSQTRLEQFF
TGCGCCAGCAGCCAAACCCGGCTTGAGCAGTTCTTC
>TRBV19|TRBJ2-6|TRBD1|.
CASRRTGGGTGANVLTF
TGTGCCAGCCGGAGAACAGGGGGCGGCACTGGGGCCAACGTCCTGACTTTC
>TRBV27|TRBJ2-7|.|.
CASSLYRGSYEQYF
TGTGCCAGCAGTTTATACCGGGGATCCTACGAGCAGTACTTC
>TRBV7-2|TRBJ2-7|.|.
CASSLNSHEQYF
TGTGCCAGCAGCTTAAATTCCCACGAGCAGTACTTC
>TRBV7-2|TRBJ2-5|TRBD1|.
CASSRTGGLGTQYF
TGTGCCAGCAGCCGGACAGGGGGCCTCGGGACCCAGTACTTC
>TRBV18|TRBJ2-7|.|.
CASSPSQGPLYEQYF
TGTGCCAGCTCACCTTCCCAGGGACCTCTATACGAGCAGTACTTC
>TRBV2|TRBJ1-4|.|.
CASRGGAKEKLFF
TGTGCCAGCAGGGGGGGAGCAAAAGAAAAACTGTTTTTT
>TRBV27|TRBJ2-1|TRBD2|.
CASSGTSGSYNEQFF
TGTGCCAGCAGTGGCACTAGCGGGAGCTACAATGAGCAGTTCTTC
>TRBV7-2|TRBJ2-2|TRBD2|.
CASSSPRTSGPGELFF
TGTGCCAGCAGCTCCCCGCGGACTAGCGGGCCCGGGGAGCTGTTTTTT
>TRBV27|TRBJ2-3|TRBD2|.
CASLGGPDTQYF
TGTGCCAGCTTGGGAGGGCCAGATACGCAGTATTTT
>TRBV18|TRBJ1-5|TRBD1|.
CASSPPDRGLQPQHF
TGTGCCAGCTCACCACCGGACAGGGGGCTTCAGCCCCAGCATTTT
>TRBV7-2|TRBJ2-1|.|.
CASNLANEQFF
TGTGCCAGCAACCTAGCGAATGAGCAGTTCTTC
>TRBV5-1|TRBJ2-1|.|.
CASSLASSPANGEQFF
TGCGCCAGCAGCTTGGCCTCAAGTCCCGCGAATGGTGAGCAGTTCTTC
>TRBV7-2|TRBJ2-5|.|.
CASSLGRGVQETQYF
TGTGCCAGCAGCTTGGGTAGGGGAGTTCAAGAGACCCAGTACTTC
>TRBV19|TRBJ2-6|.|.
CASYQGLYSGANVLTF
TGTGCCAGTTATCAGGGGCTGTACTCTGGGGCCAACGTCCTGACTTTC
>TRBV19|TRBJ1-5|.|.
CASSPNRQINQPQHF
TGTGCCAGTAGTCCAAATAGACAGATTAATCAGCCCCAGCATTTT
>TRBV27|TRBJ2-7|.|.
CASLLADPYEQYF
TGTGCCAGCCTTTTGGCGGACCCCTACGAGCAGTACTTC
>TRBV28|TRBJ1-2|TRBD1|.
CASRTGGASNYGYTF
TGTGCCAGCAGAACAGGGGGGGCCTCTAACTATGGCTACACCTTC
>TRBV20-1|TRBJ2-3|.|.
CSANRDTQYF
TGCAGTGCTAACCGGGATACGCAGTATTTT
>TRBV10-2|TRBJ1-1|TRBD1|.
CASYPFPGQGNTEAFF
TGCGCCAGCTACCCCTTCCCGGGACAGGGGAACACTGAAGCTTTCTTT
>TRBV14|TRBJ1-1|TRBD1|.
CASSRDRVRTEAFF
TGTGCCAGCAGCCGAGACAGGGTGAGGACTGAAGCTTTCTTT
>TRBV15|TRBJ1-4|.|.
CATSKGGGVDEKLFF
TGTGCCACCTCAAAAGGAGGGGGAGTCGATGAAAAACTGTTTTTT
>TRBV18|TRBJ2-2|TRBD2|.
CASSPGTSGGTPYTTGELFF
TGTGCCAGCTCACCTGGGACTAGCGGGGGTACTCCGTATACCACCGGGGAGCTGTTTTTT
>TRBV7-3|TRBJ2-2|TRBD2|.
CASSSWGGDWTGELFF
TGTGCCAGCAGCTCCTGGGGAGGGGATTGGACCGGGGAGCTGTTTTTT
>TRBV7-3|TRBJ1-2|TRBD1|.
CASSEDRNYGYTF
TGTGCCAGCAGCGAGGACAGGAACTATGGCTACACCTTC
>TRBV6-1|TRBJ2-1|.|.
CASSLARGGQFF
TGTGCCAGCAGCCTAGCTAGGGGGGGGCAGTTCTTC
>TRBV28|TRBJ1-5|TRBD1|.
CASSGTGGNQPQHF
TGTGCCAGCAGCGGGACAGGGGGGAATCAGCCCCAGCATTTT
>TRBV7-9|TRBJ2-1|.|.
CASSLWAVDEQFF
TGTGCCAGCAGCTTATGGGCCGTCGATGAGCAGTTCTTC
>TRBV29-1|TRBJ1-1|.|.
CSVSRGGTEAFF
TGCAGCGTGAGCCGGGGCGGAACTGAAGCTTTCTTT
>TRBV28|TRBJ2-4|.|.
CASRGGVRVENIQYF
TGTGCCAGTAGGGGGGGAGTTAGGGTCGAAAACATTCAGTACTTC
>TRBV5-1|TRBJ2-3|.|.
CASSLASASTDTQYF
TGCGCCAGCAGCTTGGCGTCAGCTAGCACAGATACGCAGTATTTT
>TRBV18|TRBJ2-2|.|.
CASSQRQGGDFAELFF
TGTGCCAGCTCACAAAGACAGGGAGGGGATTTCGCGGAGCTGTTTTTT
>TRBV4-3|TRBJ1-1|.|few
CASSQDPGTMAFF
TGCGCCAGCAGCCAAGACCCGGGAACTATGGCTTTCTTT
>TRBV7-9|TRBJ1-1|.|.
CASSSLRRGFNTEAFF
TGTGCCAGCAGCTCACTTAGGCGGGGTTTTAACACTGAAGCTTTCTTT
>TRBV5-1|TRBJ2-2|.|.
CASRDRNTGELFF
TGCGCCAGCAGGGACAGGAACACCGGGGAGCTGTTTTTT
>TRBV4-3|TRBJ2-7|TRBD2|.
CASSQDPAGASYEQYF
TGCGCCAGCAGCCAAGATCCAGCGGGAGCATCCTACGAGCAGTACTTC
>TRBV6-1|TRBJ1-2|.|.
CASRIPGLNYGYTF
TGTGCCAGCAGGATACCAGGGCTTAACTATGGCTACACCTTC
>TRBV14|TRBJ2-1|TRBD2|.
CASSQVEPGLRNEQFF
TGTGCCAGCAGCCAAGTTGAACCGGGACTAAGAAATGAGCAGTTCTTC
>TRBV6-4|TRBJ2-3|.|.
CASRGPNTDTQYF
TGTGCCAGCAGAGGACCCAACACAGATACGCAGTATTTT
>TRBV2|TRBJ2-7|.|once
CASKRDGGRYEQYF
TGTGCCAGCAAGAGGGACGGGGGTCGCTACGAGCAGTACTTC